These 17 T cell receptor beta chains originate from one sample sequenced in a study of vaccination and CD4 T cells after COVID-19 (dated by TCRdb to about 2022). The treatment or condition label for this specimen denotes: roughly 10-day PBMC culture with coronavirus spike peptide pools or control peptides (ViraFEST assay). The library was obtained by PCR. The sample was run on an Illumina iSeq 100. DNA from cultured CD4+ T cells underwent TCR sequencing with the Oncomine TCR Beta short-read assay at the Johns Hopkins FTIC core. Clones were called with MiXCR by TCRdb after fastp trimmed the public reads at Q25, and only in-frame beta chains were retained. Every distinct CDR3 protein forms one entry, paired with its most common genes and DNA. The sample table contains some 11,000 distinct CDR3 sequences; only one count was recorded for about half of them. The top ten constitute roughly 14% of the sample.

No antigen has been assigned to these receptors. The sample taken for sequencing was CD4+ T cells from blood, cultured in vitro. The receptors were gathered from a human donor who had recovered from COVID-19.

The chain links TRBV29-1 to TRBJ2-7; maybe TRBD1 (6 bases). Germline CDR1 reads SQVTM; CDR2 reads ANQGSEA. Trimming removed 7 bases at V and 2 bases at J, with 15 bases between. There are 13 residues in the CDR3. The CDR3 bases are TGCAGCGCTAAACAGGGCGCAACCTACGAGCAGTACTTC. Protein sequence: CSAKQGATYEQYF.

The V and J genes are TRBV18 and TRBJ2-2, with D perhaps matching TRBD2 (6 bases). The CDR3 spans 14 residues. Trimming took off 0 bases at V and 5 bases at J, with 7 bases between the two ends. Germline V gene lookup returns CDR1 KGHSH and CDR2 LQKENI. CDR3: CASSPPGGTGELFF. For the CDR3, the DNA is TGTGCCAGCTCACCACCGGGGGGTACCGGGGAGCTGTTTTTT.

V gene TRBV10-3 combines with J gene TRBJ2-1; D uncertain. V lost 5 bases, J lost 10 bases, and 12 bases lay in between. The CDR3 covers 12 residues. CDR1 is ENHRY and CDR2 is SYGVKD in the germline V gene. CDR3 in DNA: TGTGCCATCAGTACACTGGTCACGGAGCAGTTCTTC. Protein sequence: CAISTLVTEQFF.

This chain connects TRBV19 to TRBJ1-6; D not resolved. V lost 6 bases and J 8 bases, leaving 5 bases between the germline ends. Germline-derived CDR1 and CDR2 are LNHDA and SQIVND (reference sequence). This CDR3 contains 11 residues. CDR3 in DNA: TGTGCCAGTAGCCCCGATTCACCCCTCCACTTT. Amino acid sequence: CASSPDSPLHF.

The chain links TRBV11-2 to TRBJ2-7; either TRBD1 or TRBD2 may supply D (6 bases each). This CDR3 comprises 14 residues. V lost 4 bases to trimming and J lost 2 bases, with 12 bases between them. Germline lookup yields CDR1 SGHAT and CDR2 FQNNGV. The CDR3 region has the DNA TGTGCCAGCAGCTCGACTAGGGGGGCCTACGAGCAGTACTTC. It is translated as CASSSTRGAYEQYF. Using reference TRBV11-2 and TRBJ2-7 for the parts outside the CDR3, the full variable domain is EAGVAQSPRYKIIEKRQSVAFWCNPISGHATLYWYQQILGQGPKLLIQFQNNGVVDDSQLPKDRFSAERLKGVDSTLKIQPAKLEDSAVYLCASSSTRGAYEQYFGPGTRLTVT.

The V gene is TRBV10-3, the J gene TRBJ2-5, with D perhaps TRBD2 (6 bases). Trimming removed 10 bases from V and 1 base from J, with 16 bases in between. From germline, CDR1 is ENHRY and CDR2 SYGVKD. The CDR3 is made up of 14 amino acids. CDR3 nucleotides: TGTGCCACCCGAGCCGGCGGGATCCAAGAGACCCAGTACTTC. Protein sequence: CATRAGGIQETQYF.

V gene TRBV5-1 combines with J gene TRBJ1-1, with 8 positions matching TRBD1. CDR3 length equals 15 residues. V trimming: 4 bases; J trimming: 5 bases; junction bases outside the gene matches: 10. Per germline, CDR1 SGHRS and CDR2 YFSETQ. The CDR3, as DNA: TGCGCCAGCAGCACCACCCAGGGGGCGCGGACTGAAGCTTTCTTT. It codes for CASSTTQGARTEAFF.

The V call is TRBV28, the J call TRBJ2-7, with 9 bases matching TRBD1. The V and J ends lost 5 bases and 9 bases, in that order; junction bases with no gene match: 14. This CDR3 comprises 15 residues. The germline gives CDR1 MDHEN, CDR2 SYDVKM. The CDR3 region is CASSPYDRGRKGQYF. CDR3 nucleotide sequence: TGTGCCAGCAGTCCGTATGACAGGGGGAGGAAGGGGCAGTACTTC.

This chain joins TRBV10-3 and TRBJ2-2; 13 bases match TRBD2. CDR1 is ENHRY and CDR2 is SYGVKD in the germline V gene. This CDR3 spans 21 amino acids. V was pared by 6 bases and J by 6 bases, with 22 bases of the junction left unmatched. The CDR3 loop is CAIRDETGRRTSGSTPGELFF. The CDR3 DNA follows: TGTGCCATCAGAGATGAGACAGGGAGACGGACTAGCGGGAGCACCCCCGGGGAGCTGTTTTTT.

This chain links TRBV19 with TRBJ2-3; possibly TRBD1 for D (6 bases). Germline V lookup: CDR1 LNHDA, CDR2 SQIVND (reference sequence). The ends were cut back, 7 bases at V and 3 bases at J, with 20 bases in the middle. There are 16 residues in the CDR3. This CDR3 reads CASKVQGGVGTDTQYF. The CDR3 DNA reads TGTGCCAGTAAGGTACAAGGGGGAGTTGGAACAGATACGCAGTATTTT.

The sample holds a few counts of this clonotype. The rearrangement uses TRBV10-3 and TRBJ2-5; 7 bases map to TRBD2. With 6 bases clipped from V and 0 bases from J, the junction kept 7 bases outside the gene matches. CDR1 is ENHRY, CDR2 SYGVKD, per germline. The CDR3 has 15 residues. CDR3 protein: CAIRGGGRHQETQYF. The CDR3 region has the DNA TGTGCCATCAGGGGAGGCGGGAGACACCAAGAGACCCAGTACTTC.

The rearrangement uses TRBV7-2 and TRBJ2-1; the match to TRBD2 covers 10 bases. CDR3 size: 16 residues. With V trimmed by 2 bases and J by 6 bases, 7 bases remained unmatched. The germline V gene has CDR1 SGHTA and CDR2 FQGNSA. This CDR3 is CASSLLGASGSNEQFF. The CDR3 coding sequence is TGTGCCAGCAGCTTACTGGGGGCTAGCGGGAGCAATGAGCAGTTCTTC.

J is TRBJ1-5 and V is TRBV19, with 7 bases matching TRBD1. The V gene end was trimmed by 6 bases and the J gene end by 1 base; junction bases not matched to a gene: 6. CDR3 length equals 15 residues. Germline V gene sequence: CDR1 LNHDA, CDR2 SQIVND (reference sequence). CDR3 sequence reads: CASSYRGGSNQPQHF. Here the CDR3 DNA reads TGTGCCAGTAGCTACCGAGGGGGCAGCAATCAGCCCCAGCATTTT.

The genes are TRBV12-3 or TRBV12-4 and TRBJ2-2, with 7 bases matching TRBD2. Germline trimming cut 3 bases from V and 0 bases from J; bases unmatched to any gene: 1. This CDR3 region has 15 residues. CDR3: CASSLGGSNTGELFF. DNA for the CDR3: TGTGCCAGCAGTTTGGGGGGGTCGAACACCGGGGAGCTGTTTTTT.

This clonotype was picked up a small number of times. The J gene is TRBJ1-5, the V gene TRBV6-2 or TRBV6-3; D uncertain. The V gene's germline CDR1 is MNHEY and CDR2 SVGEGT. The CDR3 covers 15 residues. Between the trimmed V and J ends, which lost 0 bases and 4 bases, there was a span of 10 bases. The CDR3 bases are TGTGCCAGCAGTTACTCGGGCCAGGCAAATCAGCCCCAGCATTTT. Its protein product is CASSYSGQANQPQHF.

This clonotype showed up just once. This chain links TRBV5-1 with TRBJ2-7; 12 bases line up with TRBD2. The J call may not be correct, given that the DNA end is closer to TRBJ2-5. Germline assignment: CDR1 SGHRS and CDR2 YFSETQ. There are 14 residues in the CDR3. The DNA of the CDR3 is TGCGCCAGCAGCCCGACTAGCGGGAGAGAGACCCAGTACTTC. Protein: CASSPTSGRETQYF.

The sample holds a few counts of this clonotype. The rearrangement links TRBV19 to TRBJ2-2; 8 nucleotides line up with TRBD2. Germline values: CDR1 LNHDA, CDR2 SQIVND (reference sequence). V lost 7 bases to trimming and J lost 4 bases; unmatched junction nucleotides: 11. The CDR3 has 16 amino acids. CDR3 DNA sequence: TGTGCCAGTATTTCGGGGGGGCGCCGACTCACCGGGGAGCTGTTTTTT. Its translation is CASISGGRRLTGELFF.